One T cell receptor (beta chain) is described in this entry. Here immunoSEQ multiplex PCR was the method, and the copy in TCRdb shows in-frame clones only, minus some. The table includes 65,000 to 70,000 clones, 70% to 90% detected once. These data come from a study of blood T cell repertoires in COVID-19. About the study: Nucleic acid was either cDNA or gDNA, and it came from T cells, B-cell-depleted T cells, or PBMCs.

The sequence came from a man aged 35 to 55 with COVID-19, enrolled during active disease. The sample was peripheral blood.

The CDR3: CASSLQGATGELFF. CDR3 nucleotides: TGTGCCAGCAGCCTACAGGGGGCTACCGGGGAGCTGTTTTTT. The chain employs TRBV25-1 and TRBJ2-2; 9 bases fit TRBD1. The CDR3 is 14 residues long. V shed 6 bases and J 5 bases; nucleotides not matched to a gene: 4. The germline V gene encodes CDR1 MGHDK and CDR2 SYGVNS.